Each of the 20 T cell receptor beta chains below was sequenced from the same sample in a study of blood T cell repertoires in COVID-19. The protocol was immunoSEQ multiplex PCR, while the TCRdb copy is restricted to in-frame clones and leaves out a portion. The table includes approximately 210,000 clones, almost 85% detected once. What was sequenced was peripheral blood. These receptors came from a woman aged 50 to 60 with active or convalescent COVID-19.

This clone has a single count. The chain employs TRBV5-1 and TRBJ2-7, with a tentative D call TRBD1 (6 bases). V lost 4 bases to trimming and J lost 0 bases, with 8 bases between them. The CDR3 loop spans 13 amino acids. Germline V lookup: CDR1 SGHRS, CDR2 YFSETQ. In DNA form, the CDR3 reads TGCGCCAGCAGCCCGGGACACTCCTACGAGCAGTACTTC. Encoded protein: CASSPGHSYEQYF.

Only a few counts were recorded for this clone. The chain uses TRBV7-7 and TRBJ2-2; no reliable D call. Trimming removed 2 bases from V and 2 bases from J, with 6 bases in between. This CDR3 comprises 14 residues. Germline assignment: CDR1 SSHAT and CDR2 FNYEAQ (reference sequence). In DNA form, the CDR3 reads TGTGCCAGCAGCTTAACTCCAAACACCGGGGAGCTGTTTTTT. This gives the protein CASSLTPNTGELFF. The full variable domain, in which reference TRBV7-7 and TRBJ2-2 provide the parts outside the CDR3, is GAGVSQSPRYKVTKRGQDVTLRCDPISSHATLYWYQQALGQGPEFLTYFNYEAQPDKSGLPSDRFSAERPEGSISTLTIQRTEQRDSAMYRCASSLTPNTGELFFGEGSRLTVL.

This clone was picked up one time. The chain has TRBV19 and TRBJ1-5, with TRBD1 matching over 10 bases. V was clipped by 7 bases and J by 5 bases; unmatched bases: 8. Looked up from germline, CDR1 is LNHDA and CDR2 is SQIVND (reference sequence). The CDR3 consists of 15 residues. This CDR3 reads CASTTDRGRDQPQHF. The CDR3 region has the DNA TGTGCCAGTACCACCGACAGGGGGCGAGATCAGCCCCAGCATTTT.

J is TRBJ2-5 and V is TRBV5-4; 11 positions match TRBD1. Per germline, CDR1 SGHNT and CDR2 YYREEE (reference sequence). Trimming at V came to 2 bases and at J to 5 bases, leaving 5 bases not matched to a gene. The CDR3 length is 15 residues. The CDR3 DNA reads TGTGCCAGCAGCTTAGCCGGGACAGGGGGGGAGACCCAGTACTTC. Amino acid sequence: CASSLAGTGGETQYF. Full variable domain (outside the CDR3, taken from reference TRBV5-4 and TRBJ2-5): ETGVTQSPTHLIKTRGQQVTLRCSSQSGHNTVSWYQQALGQGPQFIFQYYREEENGRGNFPPRFSGLQFPNYSSELNVNALELDDSALYLCASSLAGTGGETQYFGPGTRLLVL.

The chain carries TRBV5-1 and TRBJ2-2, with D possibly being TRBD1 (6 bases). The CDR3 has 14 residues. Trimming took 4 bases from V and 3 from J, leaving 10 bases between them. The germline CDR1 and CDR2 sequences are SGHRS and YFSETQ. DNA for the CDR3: TGCGCCAGCAGCCACAGGGTGGACACCGGGGAGCTGTTTTTT. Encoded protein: CASSHRVDTGELFF.

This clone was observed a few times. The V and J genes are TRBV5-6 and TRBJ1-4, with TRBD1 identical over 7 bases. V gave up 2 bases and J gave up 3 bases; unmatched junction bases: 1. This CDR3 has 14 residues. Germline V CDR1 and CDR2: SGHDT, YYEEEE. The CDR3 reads CASSFDRANEKLFF. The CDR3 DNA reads TGTGCCAGCAGCTTTGACAGGGCTAATGAAAAACTGTTTTTT.

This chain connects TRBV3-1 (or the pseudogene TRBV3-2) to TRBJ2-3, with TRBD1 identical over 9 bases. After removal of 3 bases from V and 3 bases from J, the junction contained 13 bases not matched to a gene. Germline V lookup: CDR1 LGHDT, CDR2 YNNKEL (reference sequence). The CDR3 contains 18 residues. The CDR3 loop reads CASSHKWGRGQGTDTQYF. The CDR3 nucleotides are TGTGCCAGCAGCCACAAGTGGGGACGGGGACAGGGTACAGATACGCAGTATTTT.

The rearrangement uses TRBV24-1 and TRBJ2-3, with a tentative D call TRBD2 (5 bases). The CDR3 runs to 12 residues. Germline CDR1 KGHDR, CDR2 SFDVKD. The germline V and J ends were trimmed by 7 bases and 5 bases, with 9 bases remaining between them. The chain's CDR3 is CATSPRGDTQYF. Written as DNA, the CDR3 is TGTGCCACCAGCCCCCGGGGAGATACGCAGTATTTT.

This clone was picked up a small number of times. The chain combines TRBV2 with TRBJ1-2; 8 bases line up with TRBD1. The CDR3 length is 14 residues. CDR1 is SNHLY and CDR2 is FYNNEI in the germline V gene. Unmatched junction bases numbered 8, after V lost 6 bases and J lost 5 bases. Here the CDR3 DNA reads TGTGCCAGCAGCGGACAGGGTACAACATATGGCTACACCTTC. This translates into CASSGQGTTYGYTF.

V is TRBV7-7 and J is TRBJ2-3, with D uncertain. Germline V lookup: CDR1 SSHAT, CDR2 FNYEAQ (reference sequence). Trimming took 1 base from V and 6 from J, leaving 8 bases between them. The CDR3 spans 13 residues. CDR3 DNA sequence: TGTGCCAGCAGCTTAGGGGTCGGGGATACGCAGTATTTT. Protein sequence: CASSLGVGDTQYF.

The CDR3 sequence: CASSTGPDRVGNTIYF. In nucleotides, the CDR3 is TGTGCCAGCAGCACAGGCCCGGACAGGGTTGGAAACACCATATATTTT. J is TRBJ1-3 and V is TRBV5-4; 8 nucleotides align to TRBD1. This CDR3 has 16 amino acids. The V gene end was trimmed by 4 bases and the J gene end by 3 bases; junction bases not matched to a gene: 9. Per the germline V gene, CDR1 is SGHNT and CDR2 is YYREEE (reference sequence).

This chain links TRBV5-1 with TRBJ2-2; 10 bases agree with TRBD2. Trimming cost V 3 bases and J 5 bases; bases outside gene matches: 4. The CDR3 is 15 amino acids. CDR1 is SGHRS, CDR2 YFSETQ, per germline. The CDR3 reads CASSSSGRVTGELFF. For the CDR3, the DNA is TGCGCCAGCAGCTCGAGCGGGAGGGTAACCGGGGAGCTGTTTTTT.

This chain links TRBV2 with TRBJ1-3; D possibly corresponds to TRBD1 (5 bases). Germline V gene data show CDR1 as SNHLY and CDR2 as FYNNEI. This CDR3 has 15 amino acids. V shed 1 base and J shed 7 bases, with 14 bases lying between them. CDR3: CASSEGTLRGNTIYF. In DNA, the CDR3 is TGTGCCAGCAGTGAAGGGACATTGAGAGGTAACACCATATATTTT.

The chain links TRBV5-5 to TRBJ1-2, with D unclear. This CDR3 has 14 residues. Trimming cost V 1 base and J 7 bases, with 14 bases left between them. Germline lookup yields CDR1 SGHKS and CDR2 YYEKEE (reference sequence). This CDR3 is CASSLFQVEGGYTF. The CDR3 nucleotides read TGTGCCAGCAGCTTGTTTCAGGTGGAAGGTGGCTACACCTTC. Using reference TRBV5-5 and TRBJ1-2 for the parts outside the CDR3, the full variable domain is DAGVTQSPTHLIKTRGQQVTLRCSPISGHKSVSWYQQVLGQGPQFIFQYYEKEERGRGNFPDRFSARQFPNYSSELNVNALLLGDSALYLCASSLFQVEGGYTFGSGTRLTVV.

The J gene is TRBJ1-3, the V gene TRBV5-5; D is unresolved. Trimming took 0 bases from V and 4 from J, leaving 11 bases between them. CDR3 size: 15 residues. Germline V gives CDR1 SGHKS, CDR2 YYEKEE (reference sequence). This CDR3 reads CASSLVGSRGNTIYF. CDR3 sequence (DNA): TGTGCCAGCAGCTTGGTGGGCTCGCGAGGAAACACCATATATTTT.

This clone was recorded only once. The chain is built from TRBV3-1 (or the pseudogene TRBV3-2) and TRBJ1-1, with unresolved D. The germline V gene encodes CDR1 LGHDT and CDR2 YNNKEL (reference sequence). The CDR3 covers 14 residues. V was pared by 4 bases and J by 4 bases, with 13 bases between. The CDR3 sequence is CASSRLQLPTEAFF. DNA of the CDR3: TGTGCCAGCAGCCGGTTACAATTGCCCACTGAAGCTTTCTTT.

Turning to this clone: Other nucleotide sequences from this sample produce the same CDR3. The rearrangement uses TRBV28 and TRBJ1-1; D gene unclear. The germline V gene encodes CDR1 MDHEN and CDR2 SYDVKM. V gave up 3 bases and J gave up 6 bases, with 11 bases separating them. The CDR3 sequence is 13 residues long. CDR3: CASSFAARAEAFF. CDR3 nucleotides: TGTGCCAGCAGTTTCGCTGCGAGGGCTGAAGCTTTCTTT.

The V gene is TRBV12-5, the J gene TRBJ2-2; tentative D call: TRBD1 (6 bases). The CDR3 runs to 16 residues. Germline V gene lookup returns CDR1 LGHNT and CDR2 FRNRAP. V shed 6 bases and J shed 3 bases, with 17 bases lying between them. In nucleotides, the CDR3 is TGTGCTAGTGGCCGACGGGCAGGGGTCGACACCGGGGAGCTGTTTTTT. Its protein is CASGRRAGVDTGELFF.

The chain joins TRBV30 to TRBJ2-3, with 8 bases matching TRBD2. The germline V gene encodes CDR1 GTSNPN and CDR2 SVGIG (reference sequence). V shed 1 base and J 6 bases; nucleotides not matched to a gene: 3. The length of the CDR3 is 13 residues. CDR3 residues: CAWSGGGRDTQYF. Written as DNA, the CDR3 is TGTGCCTGGAGTGGCGGGGGGAGGGATACGCAGTATTTT. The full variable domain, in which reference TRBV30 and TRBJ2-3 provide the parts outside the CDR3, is SQTIHQWPATLVQPVGSPLSLECTVEGTSNPNLYWYRQAAGRGLQLLFYSVGIGQISSEVPQNLSASRPQDRQFILSSKKLLLSDSGFYLCAWSGGGRDTQYFGPGTRLTVL.

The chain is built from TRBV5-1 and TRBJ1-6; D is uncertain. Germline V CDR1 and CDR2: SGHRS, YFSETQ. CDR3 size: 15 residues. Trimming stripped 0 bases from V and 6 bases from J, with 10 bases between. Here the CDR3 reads CASSLVVALNSPLHF. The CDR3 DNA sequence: TGCGCCAGCAGCTTGGTGGTGGCCCTTAATTCACCCCTCCACTTT. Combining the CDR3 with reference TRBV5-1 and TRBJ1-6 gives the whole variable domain KAGVTQTPRYLIKTRGQQVTLSCSPISGHRSVSWYQQTPGQGLQFLFEYFSETQRNKGNFPGRFSGRQFSNSRSEMNVSTLELGDSALYLCASSLVVALNSPLHFGNGTRLTVT.